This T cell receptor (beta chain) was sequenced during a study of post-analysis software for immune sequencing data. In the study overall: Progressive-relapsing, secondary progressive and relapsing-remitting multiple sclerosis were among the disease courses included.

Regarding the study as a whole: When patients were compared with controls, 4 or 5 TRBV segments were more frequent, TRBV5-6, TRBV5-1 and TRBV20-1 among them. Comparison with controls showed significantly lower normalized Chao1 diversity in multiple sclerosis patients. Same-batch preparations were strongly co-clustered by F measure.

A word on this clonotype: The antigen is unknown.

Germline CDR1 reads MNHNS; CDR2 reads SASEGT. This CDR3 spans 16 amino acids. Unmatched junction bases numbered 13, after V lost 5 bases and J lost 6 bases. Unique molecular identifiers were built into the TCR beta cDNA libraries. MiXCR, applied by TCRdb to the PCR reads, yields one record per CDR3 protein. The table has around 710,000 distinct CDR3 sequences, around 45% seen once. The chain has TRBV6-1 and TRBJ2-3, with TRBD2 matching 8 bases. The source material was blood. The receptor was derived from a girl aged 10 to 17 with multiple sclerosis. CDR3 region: CASSSSFAGGPDTQYF. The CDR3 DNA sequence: TGTGCCAGCAGTTCTTCCTTTGCGGGAGGTCCGGATACGCAGTATTTT.